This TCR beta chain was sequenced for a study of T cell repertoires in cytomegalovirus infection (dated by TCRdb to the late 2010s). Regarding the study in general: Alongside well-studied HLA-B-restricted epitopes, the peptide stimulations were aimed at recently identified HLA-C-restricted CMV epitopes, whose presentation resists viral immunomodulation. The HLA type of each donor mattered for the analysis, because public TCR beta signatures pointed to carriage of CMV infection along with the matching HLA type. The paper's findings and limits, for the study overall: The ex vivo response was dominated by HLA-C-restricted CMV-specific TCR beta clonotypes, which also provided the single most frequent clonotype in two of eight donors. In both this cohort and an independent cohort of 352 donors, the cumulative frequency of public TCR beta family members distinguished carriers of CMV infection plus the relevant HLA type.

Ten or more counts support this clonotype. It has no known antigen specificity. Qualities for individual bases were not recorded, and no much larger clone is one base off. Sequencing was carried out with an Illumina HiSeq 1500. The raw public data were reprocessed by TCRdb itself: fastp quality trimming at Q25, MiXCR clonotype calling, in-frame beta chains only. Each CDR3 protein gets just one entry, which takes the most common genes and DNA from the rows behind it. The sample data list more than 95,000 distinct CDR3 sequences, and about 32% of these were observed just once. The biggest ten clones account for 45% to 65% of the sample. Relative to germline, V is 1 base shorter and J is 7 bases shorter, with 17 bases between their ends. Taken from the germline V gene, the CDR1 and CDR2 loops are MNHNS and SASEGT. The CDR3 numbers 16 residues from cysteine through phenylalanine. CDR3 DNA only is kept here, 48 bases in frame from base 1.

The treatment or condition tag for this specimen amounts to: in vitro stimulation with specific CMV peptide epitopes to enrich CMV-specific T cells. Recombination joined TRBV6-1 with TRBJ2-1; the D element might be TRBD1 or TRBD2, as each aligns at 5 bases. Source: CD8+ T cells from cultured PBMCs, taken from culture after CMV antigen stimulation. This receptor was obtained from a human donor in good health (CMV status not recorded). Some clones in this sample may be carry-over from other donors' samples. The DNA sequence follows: TGTGCCAGCAGTGAAGGCAGATTTGGGACCGTGAATGAGCAGTTCTTC. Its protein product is CASSEGRFGTVNEQFF.